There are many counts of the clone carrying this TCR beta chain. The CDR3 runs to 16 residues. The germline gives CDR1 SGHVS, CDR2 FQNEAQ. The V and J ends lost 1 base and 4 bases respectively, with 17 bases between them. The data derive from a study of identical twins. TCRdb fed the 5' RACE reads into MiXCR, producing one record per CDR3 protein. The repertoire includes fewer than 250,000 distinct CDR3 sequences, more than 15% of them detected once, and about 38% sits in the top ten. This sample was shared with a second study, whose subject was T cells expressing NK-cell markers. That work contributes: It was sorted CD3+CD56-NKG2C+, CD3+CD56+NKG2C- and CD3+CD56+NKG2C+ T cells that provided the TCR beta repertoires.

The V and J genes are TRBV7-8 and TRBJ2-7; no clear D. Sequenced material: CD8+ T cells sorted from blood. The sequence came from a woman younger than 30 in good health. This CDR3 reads CASSLGRADPFYEQYF. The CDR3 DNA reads TGTGCCAGCAGCTTAGGTCGGGCCGACCCTTTTTACGAGCAGTACTTC.